The subject of this entry is one TCR beta chain. What it binds is unknown. Specified treatment: 19 received Ad26.COV2.S at low or high dose, single or two shots; several received placebo; per-sample allocation not given. All samples were drawn on day 63, counting from the first vaccine or placebo injection. This Boston cohort included adults aged 18-55 years. Sequencing used immunoSEQ multiplex PCR; TCRdb keeps in-frame clones, though not all of them. The sample gives more than 300,000 clones, around 89% of which show up once; approximately 5% is in the top ten. CDR1 is LNHDA and CDR2 is SQIVND in the germline V gene (reference sequence). The CDR3 loop spans 15 amino acids. After removal of 4 bases from V and 3 bases from J, the junction contained 8 bases not matched to a gene. The data are from a study of Ad26.COV2.S vaccination and SARS-CoV-2 variants. About the research overall: Each vaccinee took Ad26.COV2.S intramuscularly, once or twice 56 days apart.

Findings of the study overall: Measures of TCR breadth and depth may have fallen short of total T cell responses. Responses of spike-specific T cells (both CD8+ and CD4+) reportedly showed substantial breadth after vaccination.

Material: peripheral blood, obtained in a trial of Ad26.COV2.S vaccine versus placebo. The V and J genes are TRBV19 and TRBJ2-7; 8 bases align to TRBD1. The sequence derives from a person between 18 and 59 years old who received the Ad26.COV2.S COVID-19 vaccine or a placebo. The CDR3 DNA reads as TGTGCCAGTAGTAGTGGACAGGGTCGAGGCTACGAGCAGTACTTC. Its translation is CASSSGQGRGYEQYF.